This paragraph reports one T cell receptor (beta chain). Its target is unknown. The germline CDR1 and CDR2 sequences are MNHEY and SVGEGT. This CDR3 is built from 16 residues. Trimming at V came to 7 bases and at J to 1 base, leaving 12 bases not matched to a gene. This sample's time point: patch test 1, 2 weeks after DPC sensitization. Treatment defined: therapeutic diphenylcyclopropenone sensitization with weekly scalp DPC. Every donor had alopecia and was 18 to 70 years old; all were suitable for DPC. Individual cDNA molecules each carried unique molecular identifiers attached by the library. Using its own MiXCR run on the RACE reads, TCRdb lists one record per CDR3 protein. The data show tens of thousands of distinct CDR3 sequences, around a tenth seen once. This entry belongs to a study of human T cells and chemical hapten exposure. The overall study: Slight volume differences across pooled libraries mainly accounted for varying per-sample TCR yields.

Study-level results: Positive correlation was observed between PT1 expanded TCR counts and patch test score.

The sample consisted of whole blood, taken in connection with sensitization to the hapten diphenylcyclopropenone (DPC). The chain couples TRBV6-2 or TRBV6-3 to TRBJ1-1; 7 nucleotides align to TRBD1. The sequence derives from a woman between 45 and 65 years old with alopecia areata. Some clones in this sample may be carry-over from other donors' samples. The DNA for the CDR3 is TGTGCCAGCATTGTGGCTCCAGGGGGAGAGAACACTGAAGCTTTCTTT. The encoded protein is CASIVAPGGENTEAFF.